This note documents a single TCR beta chain sequence. TCRdb's copy holds only in-frame clones and misses some; the assay was immunoSEQ multiplex PCR. The sample contains more than 400,000 clones, 80% to 90% of which appear only once. The data stem from a study of blood T cell repertoires in COVID-19. The CDR3 consists of 14 residues. Germline V gives CDR1 MGHDK, CDR2 SYGVNS. With V trimmed by 10 bases and J by 3 bases, 8 bases remained unmatched. The sample comprised peripheral blood. This TCR was recovered from a human donor in a cohort sampled during active COVID-19. The rearrangement joins TRBV25-1 to TRBJ1-4; 7 bases line up with TRBD1. CDR3 nucleotides: TGTGCCACGATCACCGGGACAGCTAATGAAAAACTGTTTTTT. Its translation is CATITGTANEKLFF.